The source of this T cell receptor (beta chain) is a study of blood T cell repertoires in COVID-19. At the level of the study: T cells, B-cell-depleted T cells, or PBMCs supplied cDNA or gDNA.

Living in 24 US areas, the participants were between roughly 18 and 89 years of age. CDR1 and CDR2 from the germline V gene are MDHEN and SYDVKM. Germline trimming cut 7 bases from V and 1 base from J; bases unmatched to any gene: 6. The CDR3 loop spans 14 amino acids. In the source study's methods: Nucleated cell number was recorded as an estimate derived from reference gene primer amplification. TCRdb keeps only in-frame clones here, not all; method: immunoSEQ multiplex PCR. V and J calls and clone size come straight from that table; D and trimming were deduced from the DNA. The data contain approximately 280,000 clones, around 87% of them seen just once; the ten biggest clones take up around 1.7%.

Sequenced input: PBMCs or T cells enriched from blood (not recorded which). V gene TRBV28 combines with J gene TRBJ2-5; the match to TRBD1 covers 7 bases. The sequence came from a woman under 30 with acute COVID-19. DNA of the CDR3: TGTGCCAGCACCTCGACAGGGAGCCAAGAGACCCAGTACTTC. Amino acids: CASTSTGSQETQYF. The entire variable domain, with the rest obtained from reference TRBV28 and TRBJ2-5, is as follows: DVKVTQSSRYLVKRTGEKVFLECVQDMDHENMFWYRQDPGLGLRLIYFSYDVKMKEKGDIPEGYSVSREKKERFSLILESASTNQTSMYLCASTSTGSQETQYFGPGTRLLVL.